The 9 T cell receptor beta chains given below trace back to one sample, sequenced in a study of control samples from healthy donors and cancer patients. The repertoire was sequenced with immunoSEQ multiplex PCR; TCRdb's copy has only in-frame clones and lacks some. Among 400,000 to 450,000 clones listed, 90% were seen once. Sequenced sample: PBMCs. All receptors come from a man aged 35 to 55 with head and neck cancer.

V gene TRBV5-4 combines with J gene TRBJ2-1, with D unresolved. Per germline, CDR1 SGHNT and CDR2 YYREEE (reference sequence). The V and J ends lost 3 bases and 10 bases respectively, with 8 bases between them. The CDR3 extends over 11 amino acids. In DNA, the CDR3 is TGTGCCAGCAGCTACCTTTCGGAGCAGTTCTTC. The encoded protein is CASSYLSEQFF.

This clone was seen a single time. The J gene is TRBJ2-7, the V gene TRBV29-1, with D unclear. The germline V and J ends were trimmed by 6 bases and 3 bases, with 12 bases remaining between them. The CDR3 runs 12 residues. The germline gives CDR1 SQVTM, CDR2 ANQGSEA. The CDR3 is CSVLTVGYEQYF. Written as DNA, the CDR3 is TGCAGCGTCCTGACGGTGGGCTACGAGCAGTACTTC.

The gene calls are TRBV7-9 and TRBJ2-1; weak D call: TRBD2 (6 bases). Germline V gene sequence: CDR1 SEHNR, CDR2 FQNEAQ (reference sequence). V dropped 0 bases and J dropped 5 bases, with 11 bases sitting between them. The CDR3 is 15 amino acids. The CDR3 loop reads CASSLAWDWNNEQFF. As DNA, the CDR3 is TGTGCCAGCAGCTTAGCTTGGGACTGGAACAATGAGCAGTTCTTC.

The J gene is TRBJ1-2, the V gene TRBV24-1; D is uncertain. This CDR3 spans 13 amino acids. V was pared by 3 bases and J by 4 bases, with 8 bases between. Germline V gives CDR1 KGHDR, CDR2 SFDVKD. The CDR3 DNA reads TGTGCCACCAGTGATCCAGTCAGCTATGGCTACACCTTC. Encoded protein: CATSDPVSYGYTF.

This sequence joins TRBV5-4 and TRBJ2-7, with TRBD1 matching over 7 bases. This CDR3 region has 15 residues. CDR1 is SGHNT and CDR2 is YYREEE in the germline V gene (reference sequence). With V trimmed by 0 bases and J by 1 base, 4 bases remained unmatched. The CDR3 DNA is TGTGCCAGCAGCTTGGAACAGGGGCTATCCTACGAGCAGTACTTC. It encodes CASSLEQGLSYEQYF.

V is TRBV6-4 and J is TRBJ2-7; unclear D gene. This CDR3 has 17 amino acids. Germline V gene sequence: CDR1 MRHNA, CDR2 SNTAGT. The germline V and J ends were trimmed by 0 bases and 2 bases, with 17 bases remaining between them. The CDR3 coding sequence is TGTGCCAGCAGTGACTCGAATCGTATCTGTCCCCCCTACGAGCAGTACTTC. This sequence encodes CASSDSNRICPPYEQYF.

V gene TRBV19 combines with J gene TRBJ2-2; 7 bases fit TRBD1. V lost 4 bases to trimming and J lost 12 bases; unmatched junction nucleotides: 5. Germline V gene lookup returns CDR1 LNHDA and CDR2 SQIVND (reference sequence). CDR3 length equals 12 residues. CDR3 in DNA: TGTGCCAGTAGTACCGACAGGGATAAGCTGTTTTTT. Its translation: CASSTDRDKLFF.

The J gene is TRBJ1-2, the V gene TRBV3-1 (or the pseudogene TRBV3-2); no clear D. The germline V gene has CDR1 LGHDT and CDR2 YNNKEL (reference sequence). The CDR3 runs to 14 residues. Deletions cut 1 base from V and 7 bases from J, with 13 bases between. CDR3 sequence reads: CASSQARDRGGYTF. For the CDR3, the DNA is TGTGCCAGCAGCCAAGCGAGGGATCGAGGTGGCTACACCTTC.

V and J are TRBV14 and TRBJ2-1; perhaps D is TRBD1 or TRBD2 (5 bases each). Trimming cost V 0 bases and J 4 bases, with 16 bases left between them. CDR1 and CDR2 from the germline V gene are SGHDN and FVKESK. This CDR3 spans 17 amino acids. The CDR3 sequence is CASSQDLSQGAYNEQFF. The DNA of the CDR3 is TGTGCCAGCAGCCAAGATCTTAGTCAGGGAGCATACAATGAGCAGTTCTTC.